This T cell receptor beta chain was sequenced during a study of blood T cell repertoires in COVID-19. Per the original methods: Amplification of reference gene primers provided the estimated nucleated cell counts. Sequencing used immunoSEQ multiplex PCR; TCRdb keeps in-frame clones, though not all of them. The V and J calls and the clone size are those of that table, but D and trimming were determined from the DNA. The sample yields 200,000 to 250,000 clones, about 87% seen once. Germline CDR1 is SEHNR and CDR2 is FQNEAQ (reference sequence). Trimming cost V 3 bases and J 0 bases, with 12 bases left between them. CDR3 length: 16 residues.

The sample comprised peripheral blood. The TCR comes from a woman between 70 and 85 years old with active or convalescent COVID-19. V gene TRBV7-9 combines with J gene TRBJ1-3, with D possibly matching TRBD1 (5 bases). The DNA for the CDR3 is TGTGCCAGCAGCTTTTCAGGGAGGGCCTCTGGAAACACCATATATTTT. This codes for CASSFSGRASGNTIYF. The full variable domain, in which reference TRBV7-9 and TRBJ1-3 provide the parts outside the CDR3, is DTGVSQNPRHKITKRGQNVTFRCDPISEHNRLYWYRQTLGQGPEFLTYFQNEAQLEKSRLLSDRFSAERPKGSFSTLEIQRTEQGDSAMYLCASSFSGRASGNTIYFGEGSWLTVV.